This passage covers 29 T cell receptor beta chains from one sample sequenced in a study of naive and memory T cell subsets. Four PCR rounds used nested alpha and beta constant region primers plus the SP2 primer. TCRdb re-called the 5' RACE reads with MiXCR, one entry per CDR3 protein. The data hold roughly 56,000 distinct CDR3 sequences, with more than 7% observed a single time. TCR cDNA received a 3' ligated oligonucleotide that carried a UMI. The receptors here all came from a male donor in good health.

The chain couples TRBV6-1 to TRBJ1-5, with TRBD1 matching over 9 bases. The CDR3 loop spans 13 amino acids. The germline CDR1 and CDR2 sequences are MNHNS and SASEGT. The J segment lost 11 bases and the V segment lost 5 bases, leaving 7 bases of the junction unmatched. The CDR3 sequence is CASSSDRGVAQHF. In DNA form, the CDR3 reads TGTGCCAGCAGTTCTGACAGGGGGGTGGCCCAGCATTTT.

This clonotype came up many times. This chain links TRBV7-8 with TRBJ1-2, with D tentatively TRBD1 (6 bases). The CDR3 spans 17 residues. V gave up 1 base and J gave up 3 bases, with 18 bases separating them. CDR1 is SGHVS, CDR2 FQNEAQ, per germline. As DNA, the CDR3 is TGTGCCAGCAGCTTAGAGGGGACAAGGTTAGATGACTATGGCTACACCTTC. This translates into CASSLEGTRLDDYGYTF.

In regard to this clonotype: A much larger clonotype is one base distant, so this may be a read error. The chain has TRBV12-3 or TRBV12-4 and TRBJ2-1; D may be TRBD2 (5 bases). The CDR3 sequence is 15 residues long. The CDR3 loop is CASSPSLGLDDERFF. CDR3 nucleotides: TGTGCCAGCAGCCCTAGCCTTGGGCTGGACGATGAGCGGTTCTTC.

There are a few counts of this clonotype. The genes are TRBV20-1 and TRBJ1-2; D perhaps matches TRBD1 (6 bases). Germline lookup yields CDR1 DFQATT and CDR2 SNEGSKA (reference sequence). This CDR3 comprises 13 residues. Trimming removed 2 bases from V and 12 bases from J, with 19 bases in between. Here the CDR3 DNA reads TGCAGTGCTAGACCTAGGGGGAGGGGGGGCGACACCTTC. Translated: CSARPRGRGGDTF.

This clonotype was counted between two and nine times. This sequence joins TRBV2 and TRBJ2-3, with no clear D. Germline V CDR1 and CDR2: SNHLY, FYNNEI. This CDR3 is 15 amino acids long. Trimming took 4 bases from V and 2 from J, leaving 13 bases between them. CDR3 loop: CASSVQSRNTDTQYF. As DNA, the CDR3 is TGTGCCAGCAGTGTACAGTCGAGAAACACAGATACGCAGTATTTT. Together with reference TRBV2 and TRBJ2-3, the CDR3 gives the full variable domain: EPEVTQTPSHQVTQMGQEVILRCVPISNHLYFYWYRQILGQKVEFLVSFYNNEISEKSEIFDDQFSVERPDGSNFTLKIRSTKLEDSAMYFCASSVQSRNTDTQYFGPGTRLTVL.

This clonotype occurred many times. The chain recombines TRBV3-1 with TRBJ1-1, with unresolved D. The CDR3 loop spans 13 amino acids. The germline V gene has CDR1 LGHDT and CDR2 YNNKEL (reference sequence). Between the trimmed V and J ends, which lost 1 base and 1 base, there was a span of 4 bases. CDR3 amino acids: CASSQGRNTEAFF. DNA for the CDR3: TGTGCCAGCAGCCAAGGGCGGAACACTGAAGCTTTCTTT.

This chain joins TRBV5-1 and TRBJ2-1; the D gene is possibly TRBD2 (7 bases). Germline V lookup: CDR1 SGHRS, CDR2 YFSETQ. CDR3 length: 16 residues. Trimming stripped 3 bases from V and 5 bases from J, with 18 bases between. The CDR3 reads CASSSLGGARNNEQFF. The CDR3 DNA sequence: TGCGCCAGCAGCTCTTTAGGGGGGGCGCGGAACAATGAGCAGTTCTTC.

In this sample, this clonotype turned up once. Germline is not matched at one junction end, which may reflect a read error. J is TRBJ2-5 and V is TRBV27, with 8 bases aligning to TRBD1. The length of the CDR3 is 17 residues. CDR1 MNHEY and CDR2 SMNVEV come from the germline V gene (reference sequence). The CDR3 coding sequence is TGTGACAGCAGTTTAATACCCTCAGGGGGCGGCGGAGAGACCCAGTACTTC. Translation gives CDSSLIPSGGGGETQYF.

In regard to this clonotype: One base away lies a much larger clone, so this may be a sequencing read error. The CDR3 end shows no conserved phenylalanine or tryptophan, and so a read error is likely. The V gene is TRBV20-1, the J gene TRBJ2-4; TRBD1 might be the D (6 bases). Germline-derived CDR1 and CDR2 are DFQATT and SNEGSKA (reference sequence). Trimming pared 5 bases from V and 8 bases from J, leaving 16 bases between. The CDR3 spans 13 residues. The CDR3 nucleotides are TGCAGTGCTTCCCAGGGGTGGCCGGACATTCAGTACTAC. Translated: CSASQGWPDIQYY.

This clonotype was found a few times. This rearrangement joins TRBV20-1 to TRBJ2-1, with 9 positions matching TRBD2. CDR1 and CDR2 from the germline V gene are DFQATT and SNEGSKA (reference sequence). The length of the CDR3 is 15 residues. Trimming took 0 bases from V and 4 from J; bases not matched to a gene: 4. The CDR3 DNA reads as TGCAGTGCTAGAGATCGCGGGGGGGCTTACAATGAGCAGTTCTTC. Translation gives CSARDRGGAYNEQFF.

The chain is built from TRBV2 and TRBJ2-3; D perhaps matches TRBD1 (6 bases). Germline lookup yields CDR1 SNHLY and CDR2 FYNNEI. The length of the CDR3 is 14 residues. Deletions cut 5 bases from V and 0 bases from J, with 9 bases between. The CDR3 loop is CASSRTESTDTQYF. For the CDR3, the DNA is TGTGCCAGCAGTAGGACAGAGAGCACAGATACGCAGTATTTT.

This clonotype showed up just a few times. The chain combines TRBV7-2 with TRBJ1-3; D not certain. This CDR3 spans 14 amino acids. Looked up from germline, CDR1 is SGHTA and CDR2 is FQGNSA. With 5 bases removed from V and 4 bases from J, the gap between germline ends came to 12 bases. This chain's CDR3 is CASSSRVGGNTIYF. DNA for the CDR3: TGTGCCAGCAGCAGCCGGGTGGGCGGAAACACCATATATTTT.

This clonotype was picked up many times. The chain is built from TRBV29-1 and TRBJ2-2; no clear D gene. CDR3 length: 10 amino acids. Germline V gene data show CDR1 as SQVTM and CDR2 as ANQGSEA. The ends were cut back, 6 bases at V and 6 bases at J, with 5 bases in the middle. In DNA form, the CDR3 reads TGCAGCGTGATGTCCGGGGAGCTGTTTTTT. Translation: CSVMSGELFF.

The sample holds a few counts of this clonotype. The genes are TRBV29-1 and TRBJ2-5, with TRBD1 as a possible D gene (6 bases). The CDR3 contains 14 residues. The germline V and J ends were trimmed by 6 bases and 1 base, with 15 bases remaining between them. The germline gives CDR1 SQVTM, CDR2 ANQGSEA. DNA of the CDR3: TGCAGCGTGACTTACAAGGACAGCCAAGAGACCCAGTACTTC. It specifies CSVTYKDSQETQYF.

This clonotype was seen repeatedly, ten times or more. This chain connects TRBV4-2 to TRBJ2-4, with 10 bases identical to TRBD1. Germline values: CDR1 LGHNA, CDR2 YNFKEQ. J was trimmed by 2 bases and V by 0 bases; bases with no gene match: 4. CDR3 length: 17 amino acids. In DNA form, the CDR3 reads TGTGCCAGCAGCCAAGATGGGACAGGGGTGACCAAAAACATTCAGTACTTC. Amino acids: CASSQDGTGVTKNIQYF.

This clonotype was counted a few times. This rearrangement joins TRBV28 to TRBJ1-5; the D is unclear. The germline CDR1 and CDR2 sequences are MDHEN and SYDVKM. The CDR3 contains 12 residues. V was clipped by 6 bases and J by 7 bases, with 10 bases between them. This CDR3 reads CASRSGSQPQHF. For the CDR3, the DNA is TGTGCCAGCAGATCGGGGAGCCAGCCCCAGCATTTT.

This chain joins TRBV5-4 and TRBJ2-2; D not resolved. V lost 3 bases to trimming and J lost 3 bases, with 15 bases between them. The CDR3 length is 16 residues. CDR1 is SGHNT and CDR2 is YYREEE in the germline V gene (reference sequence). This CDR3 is CASSSRLGQDTGELFF. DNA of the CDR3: TGTGCCAGCAGCTCGAGACTCGGGCAGGACACCGGGGAGCTGTTTTTT.

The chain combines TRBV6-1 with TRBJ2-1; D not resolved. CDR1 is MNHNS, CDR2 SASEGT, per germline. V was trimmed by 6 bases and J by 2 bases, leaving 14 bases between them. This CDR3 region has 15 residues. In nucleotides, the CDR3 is TGTGCCAGCAGCCAGGAGCGCCGGGCCTACAATGAGCAGTTCTTC. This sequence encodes CASSQERRAYNEQFF.

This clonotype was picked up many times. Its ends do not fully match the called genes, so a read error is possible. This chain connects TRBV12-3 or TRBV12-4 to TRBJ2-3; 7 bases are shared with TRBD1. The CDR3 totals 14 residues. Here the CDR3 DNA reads TGTGCCAGCAGCTTAGGCCAGGGGGCAGATACGCAGTATTTT. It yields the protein CASSLGQGADTQYF.

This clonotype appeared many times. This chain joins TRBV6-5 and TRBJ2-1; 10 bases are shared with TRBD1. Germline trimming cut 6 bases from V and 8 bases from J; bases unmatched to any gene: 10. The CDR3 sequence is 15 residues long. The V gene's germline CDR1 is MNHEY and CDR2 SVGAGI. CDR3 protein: CASRRGTGANHEQFF. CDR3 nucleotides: TGTGCCAGCAGACGAGGGACAGGGGCCAACCATGAGCAGTTCTTC.

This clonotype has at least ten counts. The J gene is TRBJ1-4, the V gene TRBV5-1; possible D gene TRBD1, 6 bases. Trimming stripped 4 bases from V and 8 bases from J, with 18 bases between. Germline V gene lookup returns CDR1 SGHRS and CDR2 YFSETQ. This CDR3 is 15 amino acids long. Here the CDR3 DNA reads TGCGCCAGCAGCGAGTACGGGGGGCCGGACGAAAAACTGTTTTTT. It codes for CASSEYGGPDEKLFF. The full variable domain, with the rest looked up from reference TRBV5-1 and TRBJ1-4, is KAGVTQTPRYLIKTRGQQVTLSCSPISGHRSVSWYQQTPGQGLQFLFEYFSETQRNKGNFPGRFSGRQFSNSRSEMNVSTLELGDSALYLCASSEYGGPDEKLFFGSGTQLSVL.

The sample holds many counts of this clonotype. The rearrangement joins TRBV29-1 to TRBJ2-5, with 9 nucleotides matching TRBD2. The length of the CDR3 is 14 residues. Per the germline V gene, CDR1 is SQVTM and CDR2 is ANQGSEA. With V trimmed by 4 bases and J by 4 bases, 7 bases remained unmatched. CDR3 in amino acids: CSVVIAGEGETQYF. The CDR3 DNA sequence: TGCAGCGTTGTAATAGCGGGAGAAGGAGAGACCCAGTACTTC.

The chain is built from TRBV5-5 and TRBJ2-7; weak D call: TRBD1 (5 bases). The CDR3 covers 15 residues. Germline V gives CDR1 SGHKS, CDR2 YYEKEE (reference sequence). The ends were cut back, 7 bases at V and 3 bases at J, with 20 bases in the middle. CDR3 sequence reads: CASARSQQGGYEQYF. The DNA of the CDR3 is TGTGCCAGCGCCCGCTCGCAGCAGGGTGGCTACGAGCAGTACTTC.

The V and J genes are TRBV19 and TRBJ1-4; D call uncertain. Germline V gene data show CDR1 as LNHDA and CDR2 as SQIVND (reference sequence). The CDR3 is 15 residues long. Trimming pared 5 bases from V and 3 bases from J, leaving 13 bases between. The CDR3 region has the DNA TGTGCCAGTAGTTCACGGACCCCAGCTAATGAAAAACTGTTTTTT. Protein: CASSSRTPANEKLFF.

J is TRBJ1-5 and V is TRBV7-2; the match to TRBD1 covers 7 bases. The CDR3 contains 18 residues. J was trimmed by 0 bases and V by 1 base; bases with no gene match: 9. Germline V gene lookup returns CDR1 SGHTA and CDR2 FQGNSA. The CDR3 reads CASSLVKGQTYSNQPQHF. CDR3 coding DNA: TGTGCCAGCAGCTTAGTAAAGGGACAGACTTATAGCAATCAGCCCCAGCATTTT.

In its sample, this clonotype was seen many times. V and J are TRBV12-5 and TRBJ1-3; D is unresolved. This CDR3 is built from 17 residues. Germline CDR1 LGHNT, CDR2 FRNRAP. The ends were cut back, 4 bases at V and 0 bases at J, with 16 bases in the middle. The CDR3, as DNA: TGTGCTAGTGGTTCAACCTCGAGCTATCCCTCTGGAAACACCATATATTTT. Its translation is CASGSTSSYPSGNTIYF.

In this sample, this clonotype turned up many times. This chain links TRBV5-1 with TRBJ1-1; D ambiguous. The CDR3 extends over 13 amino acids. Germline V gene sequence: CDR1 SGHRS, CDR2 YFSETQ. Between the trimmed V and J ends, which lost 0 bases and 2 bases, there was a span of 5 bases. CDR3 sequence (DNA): TGCGCCAGCAGCTTGGACAGAAACACTGAAGCTTTCTTT. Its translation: CASSLDRNTEAFF.

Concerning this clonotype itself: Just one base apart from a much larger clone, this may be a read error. The CDR3 sequence: CASSQWTVTQETQYF. The CDR3 DNA sequence: TGTGCCAGCAGCCAATGGACAGTTACCCAAGAGACCCAGTACTTC. V is TRBV3-1 and J is TRBJ2-5, with D possibly matching TRBD1 (6 bases). Germline V gene data show CDR1 as LGHDT and CDR2 as YNNKEL (reference sequence). V was clipped by 2 bases and J by 1 base, with 11 bases between them. The CDR3 length is 15 residues.

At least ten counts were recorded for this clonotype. The CDR3 DNA reads TGTGCCAGCAGCCATCTTGGAGCGGGGGGCATACAGGGGCAGTACTTC. Protein product: CASSHLGAGGIQGQYF. The genes are TRBV3-1 and TRBJ2-7, with TRBD2 matching 9 bases. This CDR3 region has 16 residues. Trimming took 3 bases from V and 9 from J; bases not matched to a gene: 15. Germline CDR1 is LGHDT and CDR2 is YNNKEL (reference sequence).